These 20 T cell receptor beta chains were all obtained from the same sample, sequenced in a study of cytomegalovirus exposure and HLA in healthy donors. The PCR had 60 Vbeta and 13 Jbeta primers. Using immunoSEQ multiplex PCR, the repertoire was profiled, and TCRdb retains in-frame clones only, with some absent. Its clone listing holds 150,000 or so clones. The material sequenced was PBMCs. These receptors originate from a woman between 50 and 59 years old in good health and CMV-seronegative.

V usage is TRBV7-9 and J usage is TRBJ1-1; D gene unclear. With 4 bases removed from V and 3 bases from J, the gap between germline ends came to 9 bases. Germline CDR1 and CDR2: SEHNR and FQNEAQ (reference sequence). The CDR3 spans 13 residues. CDR3 DNA sequence: TGTGCCAGCAGCTCAAGTAGCGACACTGAAGCTTTCTTT. Protein: CASSSSSDTEAFF.

The gene calls are TRBV7-2 and TRBJ1-1; 7 bases are shared with TRBD1. With V trimmed by 3 bases and J by 7 bases, 5 bases remained unmatched. CDR1 is SGHTA and CDR2 is FQGNSA in the germline V gene. This CDR3 has 13 amino acids. This chain's CDR3 is CASSFAGGNEAFF. CDR3 nucleotide sequence: TGTGCCAGCAGCTTTGCAGGGGGAAATGAAGCTTTCTTT.

The chain carries TRBV7-3 and TRBJ2-7; 10 bases line up with TRBD1. Germline V gene sequence: CDR1 SGHTA, CDR2 FQGTGA. The CDR3 is 15 residues long. Unmatched junction bases numbered 7, after V lost 5 bases and J lost 3 bases. The DNA of the CDR3 is TGTGCCAGCAGCCGAGGGACAGGGGAAGGCTACGAGCAGTACTTC. Translating gives CASSRGTGEGYEQYF. The entire variable domain, with the rest obtained from reference TRBV7-3 and TRBJ2-7, is as follows: GAGVSQTPSNKVTEKGKYVELRCDPISGHTALYWYRQSLGQGPEFLIYFQGTGAADDSGLPNDRFFAVRPEGSVSTLKIQRTERGDSAVYLCASSRGTGEGYEQYFGPGTRLTVT.

V usage is TRBV9 and J usage is TRBJ2-3, with TRBD1 identical over 7 bases. The CDR3 is 14 amino acids. CDR1 is SGDLS and CDR2 is YYNGEE in the germline V gene. Trimming at V came to 6 bases and at J to 5 bases, leaving 9 bases not matched to a gene. CDR3 in DNA: TGTGCCAGCAACGAGGGGGCATTCAAAGATACGCAGTATTTT. Translated: CASNEGAFKDTQYF.

The chain joins TRBV6-5 to TRBJ2-6, with D possibly matching TRBD2 (5 bases). The CDR3 runs to 16 residues. With 4 bases removed from V and 0 bases from J, the gap between germline ends came to 10 bases. Germline V gene data show CDR1 as MNHEY and CDR2 as SVGAGI. CDR3 in DNA: TGTGCCAGCAGTTTAGGACTTGACTCTGGGGCCAACGTCCTGACTTTC. Translated: CASSLGLDSGANVLTF.

The V gene is TRBV2, the J gene TRBJ2-1; TRBD1 is a possible D gene (5 bases). Trimming shortened V by 5 bases and J by 5 bases, and 16 bases separated the two germline ends. The CDR3 sequence is 15 residues long. Germline CDR1 is SNHLY and CDR2 is FYNNEI. The CDR3 DNA reads TGTGCCAGCAGTTCCCAAGGGGCATGGGACAATGAGCAGTTCTTC. Its translation is CASSSQGAWDNEQFF. Using reference TRBV2 and TRBJ2-1 for the parts outside the CDR3, the full variable domain is EPEVTQTPSHQVTQMGQEVILRCVPISNHLYFYWYRQILGQKVEFLVSFYNNEISEKSEIFDDQFSVERPDGSNFTLKIRSTKLEDSAMYFCASSSQGAWDNEQFFGPGTRLTVL.

Worth noting for this clone: This likely comes from a read error, as the CDR3 has no conserved phenylalanine or tryptophan at its end. It is unclear where the CDR3 begins or ends on the DNA, so no DNA is shown, and the CDR3 is as TCRdb lists it. The genes are TRBV6-1 and TRBJ1-1; the table's D call TRBD1 went unverified against the DNA. The CDR3 spans 8 amino acids, including both terminal residues. The germline gives CDR1 MNHNS, CDR2 SASEGT. CDR3 sequence reads: CAIDRTGL.

The gene calls are TRBV15 and TRBJ2-2, with D tentatively TRBD1 (6 bases). CDR3 size: 14 residues. The germline V gene has CDR1 LNHNV and CDR2 YYDKDF (reference sequence). V lost 1 base and J 9 bases, leaving 12 bases between the germline ends. CDR3 region: CATSRGPGERELFF. DNA for the CDR3: TGTGCCACCAGCAGAGGGCCAGGGGAGCGGGAGCTGTTTTTT.

CDR3 protein: CASRDSSGNTIYF. Written as DNA, the CDR3 is TGTGCCAGCCGGGACAGCTCTGGAAACACCATATATTTT. The chain recombines TRBV2 with TRBJ1-3, with TRBD1 identical over 7 bases. The CDR3 sequence is 13 residues long. Trimming cost V 8 bases and J 0 bases; bases outside gene matches: 1. Germline assignment: CDR1 SNHLY and CDR2 FYNNEI.

The V gene is TRBV18, the J gene TRBJ2-5; D may be TRBD2 (5 bases). Deletions cut 5 bases from V and 2 bases from J, with 18 bases between. CDR1 and CDR2 from the germline V gene are KGHSH and LQKENI. CDR3 size: 16 residues. The CDR3 is CASSGGGWGTQETQYF. In DNA form, the CDR3 reads TGTGCCAGCTCAGGTGGAGGCTGGGGAACACAAGAGACCCAGTACTTC.

The V call is TRBV4-3, the J call TRBJ1-5; D not resolved. Between the trimmed V and J ends, which lost 0 bases and 9 bases, there was a span of 9 bases. This CDR3 comprises 13 residues. Germline V lookup: CDR1 LGHNA, CDR2 YSLEER. The CDR3 nucleotides are TGCGCCAGCAGCCAAGAGGTCCCGGGGCCCCAGCATTTT. This encodes CASSQEVPGPQHF.

V usage is TRBV6-1 and J usage is TRBJ1-1, with D tentatively TRBD1 (5 bases). The V and J ends lost 3 bases and 8 bases respectively, with 13 bases between them. The CDR3 contains 13 residues. Looked up from germline, CDR1 is MNHNS and CDR2 is SASEGT. CDR3 nucleotides: TGTGCCAGCAGTGAGGGGGGGGGTAACGAAGCTTTCTTT. Amino acid sequence: CASSEGGGNEAFF.

The V call is TRBV7-3, the J call TRBJ2-5, with 10 nucleotides matching TRBD2. CDR1 and CDR2 from the germline V gene are SGHTA and FQGTGA. The V and J ends lost 5 bases and 5 bases, in that order; junction bases with no gene match: 11. CDR3 length: 16 amino acids. The CDR3, as DNA: TGTGCCAGCAGCCAAGGGCTAGCGGGAGAGTCCGAGACCCAGTACTTC. This codes for CASSQGLAGESETQYF.

The CDR3 nucleotides read TGTGCCAGCAGCTTAGTAGACAGGGGGAACGAGCAGTACTTC. Translating gives CASSLVDRGNEQYF. This chain uses TRBV7-9 with TRBJ2-7; the match to TRBD1 covers 9 bases. Germline V gene lookup returns CDR1 SEHNR and CDR2 FQNEAQ (reference sequence). J was trimmed by 5 bases and V by 1 base; bases with no gene match: 3. There are 14 residues in the CDR3.

The chain couples TRBV29-1 to TRBJ2-4; the D is unclear. The germline gives CDR1 SQVTM, CDR2 ANQGSEA. V lost 5 bases, J lost 0 bases, and 8 bases lay in between. There are 13 residues in the CDR3. The CDR3 loop is CSVSPLAKNIQYF. Here the CDR3 DNA reads TGCAGCGTTTCCCCATTAGCCAAAAACATTCAGTACTTC. Based on the CDR3 plus reference TRBV29-1 and TRBJ2-4, the full variable domain is SAVISQKPSRDICQRGTSLTIQCQVDSQVTMMFWYRQQPGQSLTLIATANQGSEATYESGFVIDKFPISRPNLTFSTLTVSNMSPEDSSIYLCSVSPLAKNIQYFGAGTRLSVL.

The chain links TRBV5-1 to TRBJ2-5; tentatively, D is TRBD2 (6 bases). The J call may be in error: the DNA end matches TRBJ2-7 better. This CDR3 is 15 amino acids long. Germline V gene sequence: CDR1 SGHRS, CDR2 YFSETQ. The CDR3 DNA follows: TGCGCCAGCAGCCCGGAGGTAGGGACTCCCTACGAGCAGTACTTC. Protein: CASSPEVGTPYEQYF.

The rearrangement links TRBV20-1 to TRBJ2-5; no reliable D call. V was shortened by 7 bases and J by 3 bases, with 6 bases between the two germline ends. In germline, CDR1 is DFQATT, CDR2 SNEGSKA (reference sequence). The CDR3 extends over 10 amino acids. The CDR3 nucleotides are TGCAGTGGTACTAAAGAGACCCAGTACTTC. Its translation is CSGTKETQYF.

J is TRBJ2-7 and V is TRBV4-1, with D possibly matching TRBD2 (5 bases). Trimming took 0 bases from V and 5 from J, leaving 23 bases between them. Germline V gives CDR1 MGHRA, CDR2 YSYEKL. The CDR3 runs to 18 residues. CDR3 amino acids: CASSQDRGSYEFVHEQYF. CDR3 in DNA: TGCGCCAGCAGCCAAGATCGGGGTAGCTACGAGTTTGTCCACGAGCAGTACTTC.

The rearrangement uses TRBV6-1 and TRBJ1-1; D is unclear. V dropped 7 bases and J dropped 9 bases, with 15 bases sitting between them. CDR1 and CDR2 (germline): MNHNS, SASEGT. The CDR3 loop spans 12 amino acids. The DNA of the CDR3 is TGTGCCAGCAACCCCGGGGAAGGGAAAGCTTTCTTT. Translated: CASNPGEGKAFF.

The rearrangement joins TRBV7-9 to TRBJ1-1; 7 positions match TRBD1. This CDR3 contains 14 residues. V was clipped by 5 bases and J by 1 base; unmatched bases: 4. From germline, CDR1 is SEHNR and CDR2 FQNEAQ (reference sequence). CDR3 protein: CASSHDRENTEAFF. The CDR3 DNA follows: TGTGCCAGCAGCCACGACAGGGAGAACACTGAAGCTTTCTTT. The full variable domain, its missing parts supplied by reference TRBV7-9 and TRBJ1-1, is DTGVSQNPRHKITKRGQNVTFRCDPISEHNRLYWYRQTLGQGPEFLTYFQNEAQLEKSRLLSDRFSAERPKGSFSTLEIQRTEQGDSAMYLCASSHDRENTEAFFGQGTRLTVV.